The 20 T cell receptor beta chains listed next were all sequenced from one sample in a study of blood T cells in healthy people across ages. Combining a sample-barcoded 5' primer with a J-beta primer mix, a second PCR ran for roughly 7 to 12 cycles. Using its own MiXCR run on the 5' RACE reads, TCRdb lists one record per CDR3 protein. The table shows about 1.6 million distinct CDR3 sequences, with approximately 32% occurring only once. The specimen was blood. These receptors originate from a young woman in good health.

Concerning this clonotype: This may stem from a read error, because a much larger clone lies one nucleotide away. The chain is built from TRBV7-9 and TRBJ1-6; the D is unclear. This CDR3 is 13 amino acids long. The germline V gene has CDR1 SEHNR and CDR2 FQNEAQ (reference sequence). The CDR3 reads CANSLEANSPLHF. CDR3 DNA sequence: TGTGCCAACAGCTTAGAAGCCAATTCACCCCTCCACTTT.

The V call is TRBV11-1, the J call TRBJ2-1; 15 nucleotides match TRBD2. CDR1 is SGHAT and CDR2 is FQDESV in the germline V gene (reference sequence). V was clipped by 5 bases and J by 2 bases; unmatched bases: 4. This CDR3 comprises 17 residues. The CDR3 sequence is CASSGTSGGPTYNEQFF. DNA for the CDR3: TGTGCCAGCAGCGGGACTAGCGGGGGGCCGACCTACAATGAGCAGTTCTTC.

This clonotype was observed a few times. The chain combines TRBV13 with TRBJ2-3; 8 positions agree with TRBD2. Germline V CDR1 and CDR2: PRHDT, FYEKMQ (reference sequence). This CDR3 is 17 amino acids long. V lost 3 bases, J lost 2 bases, and 10 bases stayed unmatched. As DNA, the CDR3 is TGTGCCAGCAGCTTTCGTCGGGGGGGGCTACACACAGATACGCAGTATTTT. Translating gives CASSFRRGGLHTDTQYF.

Here the CDR3 reads CASSQGLFFGNEQFF. DNA for the CDR3: TGCGCCAGCAGCCAAGGTCTCTTTTTCGGCAATGAGCAGTTCTTC. This sequence joins TRBV4-1 and TRBJ2-1, with D uncertain. This CDR3 has 15 residues. Between the trimmed V and J ends, which lost 1 base and 6 bases, there was a span of 13 bases. Germline V gives CDR1 MGHRA, CDR2 YSYEKL.

This clonotype was counted between two and nine times. The J gene is TRBJ1-2, the V gene TRBV7-2, with TRBD1 matching 11 bases. V shed 4 bases and J 7 bases; nucleotides not matched to a gene: 11. The length of the CDR3 is 16 residues. Germline CDR1 SGHTA, CDR2 FQGNSA. DNA of the CDR3: TGTGCCAGCAGCTACGCGCTCCCAGGGACAGGGGGTGGCTACACCTTC. This translates into CASSYALPGTGGGYTF.

This clonotype showed up many times. The chain uses TRBV11-2 and TRBJ2-7, with D possibly being TRBD2 (6 bases). Trimming removed 5 bases from V and 7 bases from J, with 15 bases in between. The germline V gene encodes CDR1 SGHAT and CDR2 FQNNGV. CDR3 length: 13 amino acids. CDR3 DNA sequence: TGTGCCAGCAGCCAGGGACTGGACTGGGAGCAGTACTTC. It yields the protein CASSQGLDWEQYF.

This clonotype was counted ten times or more. The gene calls are TRBV13 and TRBJ2-7; D is ambiguous. Germline lookup yields CDR1 PRHDT and CDR2 FYEKMQ (reference sequence). Trimming left V 5 bases short and J 0 bases short, with 5 bases between. The CDR3 is made up of 12 amino acids. The CDR3 sequence: CASSQISYEQYF. The CDR3 nucleotides are TGTGCCAGCAGCCAGATCTCCTACGAGCAGTACTTC.

V and J are TRBV20-1 and TRBJ1-1; D is uncertain. V was cut by 6 bases and J by 3 bases, with 14 bases left in between. The CDR3 contains 13 residues. Germline values: CDR1 DFQATT, CDR2 SNEGSKA (reference sequence). The CDR3 nucleotides read TGCAGTGCCCCCCTCAGCCGTGACACTGAAGCTTTCTTT. Amino acids: CSAPLSRDTEAFF.

This chain connects TRBV28 to TRBJ1-5, with D maybe TRBD1 (5 bases). CDR1 MDHEN and CDR2 SYDVKM come from the germline V gene. The V gene lost 10 bases and the J gene lost 3 bases, with 22 bases spanning the gap. This CDR3 region has 16 residues. The CDR3 sequence: CANSLGRQFSNQPQHF. CDR3 DNA: TGTGCCAACAGCCTTGGGAGACAGTTTTCCAATCAGCCCCAGCATTTT.

V usage is TRBV6-5 and J usage is TRBJ2-3; weak D call: TRBD1 (6 bases). Germline-derived CDR1 and CDR2 are MNHEY and SVGAGI. Trimming removed 5 bases from V and 6 bases from J, with 12 bases in between. The CDR3 length is 13 residues. The CDR3 nucleotides are TGTGCCAGCAGTGCAACAGGGATTGATACGCAGTATTTT. This translates into CASSATGIDTQYF.

This clonotype was seen a handful of times. The chain employs TRBV7-9 and TRBJ2-5, with TRBD2 matching 7 bases. The end of the DNA aligns better with TRBJ2-7, so the J call may be wrong. CDR3 size: 13 residues. Germline CDR1 SEHNR, CDR2 FQNEAQ (reference sequence). In DNA, the CDR3 is TGTGCCAGCGGATACTTTGGCGGGGGCGAGCAGTACTTC. Translating gives CASGYFGGGEQYF.

In its sample, this clonotype was seen once. The genes are TRBV2 and TRBJ2-7; 11 bases fit TRBD2. This CDR3 is 18 amino acids long. The germline gives CDR1 SNHLY, CDR2 FYNNEI. The V and J ends lost 6 bases and 2 bases, in that order; junction bases with no gene match: 15. The CDR3 DNA sequence: TGTGCCAGCAGATCCGGGACTAGCGGAGGCCGTGTCCCCTACGAGCAGTACTTC. Amino acids: CASRSGTSGGRVPYEQYF.

The rearrangement uses TRBV5-1 and TRBJ2-1; 10 bases fit TRBD1. The J segment lost 7 bases and the V segment lost 4 bases, leaving 14 bases of the junction unmatched. Germline V gives CDR1 SGHRS, CDR2 YFSETQ. The CDR3 length is 17 residues. The CDR3 nucleotides are TGCGCCAGCAGCCCGTTACAGACAGGGGGCATGTGGAATGAGCAGTTCTTC. This translates into CASSPLQTGGMWNEQFF.

This clonotype was found a few times. This chain uses TRBV7-9 with TRBJ2-7; 8 bases agree with TRBD1. The germline V gene has CDR1 SEHNR and CDR2 FQNEAQ (reference sequence). The CDR3 has 14 amino acids. V was clipped by 5 bases and J by 6 bases; unmatched bases: 9. The CDR3 loop reads CASSPPLTGAEQYF. The CDR3 region has the DNA TGTGCCAGCAGCCCCCCTTTGACAGGGGCCGAGCAGTACTTC.

This clonotype was found many times. This sequence joins TRBV6-2 or TRBV6-3 and TRBJ1-4, with D unresolved. Germline V CDR1 and CDR2: MNHEY, SVGEGT. Trimming removed 6 bases at V and 0 bases at J, with 2 bases between. The length of the CDR3 is 12 residues. The CDR3 nucleotides read TGTGCCAGCAGCGCAACTAATGAAAAACTGTTTTTT. Encoded protein: CASSATNEKLFF.

V and J are TRBV4-2 and TRBJ1-4, with D possibly matching TRBD1 (6 bases). Germline CDR1 and CDR2: LGHNA and YNFKEQ. This CDR3 spans 18 amino acids. The V end lost 4 bases, the J end lost 0 bases, and 18 bases lay between the germline ends. The CDR3 reads CASSPRLQGGTTNEKLFF. The CDR3 DNA sequence: TGTGCCAGCAGCCCAAGATTACAAGGGGGAACAACTAATGAAAAACTGTTTTTT.

V and J are TRBV5-1 and TRBJ2-3; 9 bases are a match to TRBD2. Germline V gene data show CDR1 as SGHRS and CDR2 as YFSETQ. V shed 4 bases and J 4 bases; nucleotides not matched to a gene: 7. The CDR3 extends over 15 amino acids. The CDR3 spells CASSTTGTSSDTQYF. CDR3 DNA sequence: TGCGCCAGCAGCACCACCGGGACTAGCTCAGATACGCAGTATTTT.

Points on this clonotype: A much larger clone differs from this one at a single base, so this may be a read error. V and J are TRBV12-3 or TRBV12-4 and TRBJ2-1; D could derive from TRBD1 or TRBD2 (5 bases each). The V and J ends lost 10 bases and 6 bases respectively, with 16 bases between them. The CDR3 covers 13 residues. The CDR3 coding sequence is TGTGCCACCGCCCCAGAGGGGAGCAATGAGCAGTTCTTC. Protein product: CATAPEGSNEQFF.

V is TRBV7-9 and J is TRBJ2-2; TRBD2 agrees at 14 bases. CDR1 and CDR2 from the germline V gene are SEHNR and FQNEAQ (reference sequence). This CDR3 is built from 18 residues. Losses at the gene ends were 6 bases for V and 2 bases for J; bases not matched to a gene: 8. Here the CDR3 DNA reads TGTGCCAGCAGGGGACTAGCGGGAGCCTGGGTAAACACCGGGGAGCTGTTTTTT. It yields the protein CASRGLAGAWVNTGELFF.

This clonotype was picked up many times. This sequence joins TRBV4-1 and TRBJ2-7; 8 bases align to TRBD1. Germline CDR1 and CDR2: MGHRA and YSYEKL. Trimming at V came to 4 bases and at J to 2 bases, leaving 4 bases not matched to a gene. The CDR3 sequence is 14 residues long. CDR3 in amino acids: CASSPPTGAYEQYF. The CDR3 DNA follows: TGCGCCAGCAGCCCCCCGACAGGGGCCTACGAGCAGTACTTC.